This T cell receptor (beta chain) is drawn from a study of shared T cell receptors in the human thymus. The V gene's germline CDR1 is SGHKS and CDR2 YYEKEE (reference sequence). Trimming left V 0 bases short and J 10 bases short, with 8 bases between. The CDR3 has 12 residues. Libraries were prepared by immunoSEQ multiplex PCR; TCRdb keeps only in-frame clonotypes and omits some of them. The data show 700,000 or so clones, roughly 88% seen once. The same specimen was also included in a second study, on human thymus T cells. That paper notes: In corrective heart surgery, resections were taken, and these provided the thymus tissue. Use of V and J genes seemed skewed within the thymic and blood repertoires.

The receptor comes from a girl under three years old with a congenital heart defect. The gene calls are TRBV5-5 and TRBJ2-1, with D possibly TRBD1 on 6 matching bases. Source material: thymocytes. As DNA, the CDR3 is TGTGCCAGCAGCTTGGCAGGGGAGGAGCAGTTCTTC. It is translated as CASSLAGEEQFF.